The 8 T cell receptor beta chains reported below all come from one sample, sequenced in a study of Graves' ophthalmopathy and Graves' hyperthyroidism. The authors amplified TCR beta CDR3 regions from RNA transcripts. The workflow started with a first-round RT-PCR run with HTBI primers and then moved on to a second-round multiplex PCR. TCRdb processed the multiplex PCR reads anew with MiXCR; each CDR3 protein has one entry. The table has a few hundred thousand distinct CDR3 sequences, 15% to 20% seen once. The sample taken for sequencing was peripheral blood. The receptors here all came from an adult woman with stable Graves' hyperthyroidism.

In the case of this clonotype: One end of the junction varies from germline; a read error may be responsible. This chain links TRBV13 with TRBJ1-2; D gene unclear. The CDR3 has 13 amino acids. Germline V gene lookup returns CDR1 PRHDT and CDR2 FYEKMQ (reference sequence). This CDR3 is CSSSLTPSYGYTF. Written as DNA, the CDR3 is TGTTCCAGCAGCTTAACCCCCAGCTATGGCTACACCTTC.

The genes are TRBV6-1 and TRBJ2-2, with TRBD2 as a possible D gene (5 bases). V gave up 6 bases and J gave up 0 bases, with 11 bases separating them. The CDR3 is 15 residues long. The germline CDR1 and CDR2 sequences are MNHNS and SASEGT. CDR3 sequence: CASRPSGSNTGELFF. In DNA form, the CDR3 reads TGTGCCAGCAGGCCCAGCGGTTCGAACACCGGGGAGCTGTTTTTT.

This clonotype showed up many times. The chain combines TRBV28 with TRBJ1-5; the match to TRBD1 covers 8 bases. The junction had 3 bases not matched to a gene; V was cut back by 2 bases and J by 3 bases. Germline V gives CDR1 MDHEN, CDR2 SYDVKM. The length of the CDR3 is 15 residues. CDR3 bases: TGTGCCAGCAGTTTAACAGGGGGATACAATCAGCCCCAGCATTTT. This gives the protein CASSLTGGYNQPQHF.

This clonotype was observed at least ten times. This chain joins TRBV25-1 and TRBJ2-5, with unresolved D. Between the trimmed V and J ends, which lost 8 bases and 4 bases, there was a span of 14 bases. Germline V gene lookup returns CDR1 MGHDK and CDR2 SYGVNS. The CDR3 length is 13 residues. The CDR3 sequence: CASQKLPRETQYF. Here the CDR3 DNA reads TGTGCCAGCCAAAAACTTCCTAGAGAGACCCAGTACTTC.

This clonotype has a count of ten or more. The chain couples TRBV12-3 or TRBV12-4 to TRBJ2-7, with 7 bases fitting TRBD1. V shed 5 bases and J 3 bases; nucleotides not matched to a gene: 4. The length of the CDR3 is 13 residues. The CDR3 DNA follows: TGTGCCAGCAGTATATGGGACAGCTACGAGCAGTACTTC. It yields the protein CASSIWDSYEQYF.

This clonotype was seen ten or more times. In DNA, the CDR3 is TGTGCCAGCAGTTACAAAGCCCGGGACTACGAGCAGTACTTC. Translated: CASSYKARDYEQYF. The chain couples TRBV6-5 to TRBJ2-7; TRBD2 is a possible D gene (5 bases). This CDR3 has 14 residues. The germline V gene encodes CDR1 MNHEY and CDR2 SVGAGI. Trimming removed 2 bases at V and 3 bases at J, with 11 bases between.

This clonotype came up many times. The rearrangement links TRBV10-3 to TRBJ1-1; possible D gene TRBD1, 5 bases. Trimming took off 4 bases at V and 6 bases at J, with 18 bases between the two ends. Germline CDR1 reads ENHRY; CDR2 reads SYGVKD. There are 15 residues in the CDR3. The CDR3 protein is CAISGDRGAFSEAFF. The CDR3 DNA sequence: TGTGCCATCAGTGGCGATAGGGGAGCGTTCTCTGAAGCTTTCTTT.

The rearrangement links TRBV6-2 or TRBV6-3 to TRBJ2-5; D gene ambiguous. CDR1 is MNHEY, CDR2 SVGEGT, per germline. The CDR3 has 14 residues. The V end was cut by 3 bases, the J end by 1 base, with 9 bases between. CDR3 protein: CASSYYRPQETQYF. CDR3 nucleotide sequence: TGTGCCAGCAGTTATTATCGGCCCCAAGAGACCCAGTACTTC.